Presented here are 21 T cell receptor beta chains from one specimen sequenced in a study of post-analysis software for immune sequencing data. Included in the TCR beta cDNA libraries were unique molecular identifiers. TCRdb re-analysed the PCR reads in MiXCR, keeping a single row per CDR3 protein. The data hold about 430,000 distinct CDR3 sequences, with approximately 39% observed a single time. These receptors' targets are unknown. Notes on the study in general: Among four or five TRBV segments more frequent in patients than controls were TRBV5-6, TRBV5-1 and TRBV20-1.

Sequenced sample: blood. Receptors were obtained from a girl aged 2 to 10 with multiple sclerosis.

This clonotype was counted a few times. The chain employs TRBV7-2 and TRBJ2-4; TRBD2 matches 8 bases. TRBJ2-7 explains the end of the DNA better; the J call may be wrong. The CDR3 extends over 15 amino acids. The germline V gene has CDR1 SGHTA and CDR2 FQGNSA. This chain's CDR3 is CASSDVGTRGVEQYF. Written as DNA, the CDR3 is TGTGCCAGCAGCGATGTCGGGACTAGAGGCGTCGAGCAGTACTTC.

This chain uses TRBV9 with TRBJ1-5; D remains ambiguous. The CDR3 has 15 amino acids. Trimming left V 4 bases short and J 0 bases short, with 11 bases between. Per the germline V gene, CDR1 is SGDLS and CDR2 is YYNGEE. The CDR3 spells CASSSPDYSNQPQHF. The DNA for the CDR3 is TGTGCCAGCAGCTCACCGGATTATAGCAATCAGCCCCAGCATTTT. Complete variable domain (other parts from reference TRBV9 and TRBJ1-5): DSGVTQTPKHLITATGQRVTLRCSPRSGDLSVYWYQQSLDQGLQFLIQYYNGEERAKGNILERFSAQQFPDLHSELNLSSLELGDSALYFCASSSPDYSNQPQHFGDGTRLSIL.

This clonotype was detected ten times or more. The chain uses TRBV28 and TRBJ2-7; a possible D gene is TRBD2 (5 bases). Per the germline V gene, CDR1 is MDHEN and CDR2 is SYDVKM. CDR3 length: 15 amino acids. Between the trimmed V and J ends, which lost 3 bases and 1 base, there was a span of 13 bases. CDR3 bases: TGTGCCAGCAGTTTCGGGGTAAAGCCGTCCTACGAGCAGTACTTC. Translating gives CASSFGVKPSYEQYF.

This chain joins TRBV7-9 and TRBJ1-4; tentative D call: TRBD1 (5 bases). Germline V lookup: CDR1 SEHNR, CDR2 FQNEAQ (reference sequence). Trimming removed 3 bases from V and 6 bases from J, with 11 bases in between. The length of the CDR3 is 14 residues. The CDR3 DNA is TGTGCCAGCAGCTTGAGGACAAGGGATGAAAAACTGTTTTTT. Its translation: CASSLRTRDEKLFF.

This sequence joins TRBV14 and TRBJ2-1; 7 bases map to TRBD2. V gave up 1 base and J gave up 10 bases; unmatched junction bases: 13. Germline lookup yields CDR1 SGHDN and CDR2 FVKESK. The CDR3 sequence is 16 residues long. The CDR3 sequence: CASSQGPWIAGDEQFF. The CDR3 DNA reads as TGTGCCAGCAGCCAAGGGCCTTGGATAGCGGGCGACGAGCAGTTCTTC.

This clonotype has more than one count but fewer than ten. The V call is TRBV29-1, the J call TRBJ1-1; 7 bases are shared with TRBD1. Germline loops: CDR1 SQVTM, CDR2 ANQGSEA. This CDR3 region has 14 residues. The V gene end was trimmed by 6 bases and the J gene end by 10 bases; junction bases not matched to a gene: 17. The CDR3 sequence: CSVISTGSRLGAFF. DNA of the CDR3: TGCAGCGTGATTTCGACAGGGTCCCGCCTTGGAGCTTTCTTT.

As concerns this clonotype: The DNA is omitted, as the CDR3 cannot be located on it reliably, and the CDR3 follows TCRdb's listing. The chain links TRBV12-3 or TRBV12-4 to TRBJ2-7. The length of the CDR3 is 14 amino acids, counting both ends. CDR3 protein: CASSFGEGSYEQYF.

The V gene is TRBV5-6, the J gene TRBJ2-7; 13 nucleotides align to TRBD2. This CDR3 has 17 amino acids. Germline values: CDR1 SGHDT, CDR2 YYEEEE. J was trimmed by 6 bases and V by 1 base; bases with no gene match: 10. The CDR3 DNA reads TGTGCCAGCAGCTTGAGGTGGTCAGGACTAGCGGGAGTCGAGCAGTACTTC. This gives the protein CASSLRWSGLAGVEQYF.

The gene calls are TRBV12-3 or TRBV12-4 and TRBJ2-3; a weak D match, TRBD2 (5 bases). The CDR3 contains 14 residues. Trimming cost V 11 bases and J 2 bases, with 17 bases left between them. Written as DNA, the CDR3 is TGTGCCGTCATAAGGCGGGTCTACACAGATACGCAGTATTTT. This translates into CAVIRRVYTDTQYF.

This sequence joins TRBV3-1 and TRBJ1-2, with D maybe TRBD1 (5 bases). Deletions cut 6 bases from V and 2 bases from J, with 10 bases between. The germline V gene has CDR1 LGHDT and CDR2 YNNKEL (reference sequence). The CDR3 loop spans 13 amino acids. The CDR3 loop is CASSDSANYGYTF. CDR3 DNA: TGTGCCAGCAGTGACAGTGCCAACTATGGCTACACCTTC.

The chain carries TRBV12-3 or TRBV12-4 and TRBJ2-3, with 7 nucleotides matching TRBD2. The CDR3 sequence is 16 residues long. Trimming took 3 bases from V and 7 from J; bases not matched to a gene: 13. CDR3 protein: CASSLEEWGGSYTQYF. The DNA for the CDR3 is TGTGCCAGCAGTTTGGAGGAGTGGGGGGGATCGTATACGCAGTATTTT.

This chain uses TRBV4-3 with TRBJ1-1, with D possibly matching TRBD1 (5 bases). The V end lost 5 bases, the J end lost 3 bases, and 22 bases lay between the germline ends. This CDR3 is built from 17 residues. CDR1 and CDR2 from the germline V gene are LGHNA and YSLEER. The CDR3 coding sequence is TGCGCCAGCAGCGCAAGTACTATGGCAGGGAGGTACACTGAAGCTTTCTTT. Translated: CASSASTMAGRYTEAFF.

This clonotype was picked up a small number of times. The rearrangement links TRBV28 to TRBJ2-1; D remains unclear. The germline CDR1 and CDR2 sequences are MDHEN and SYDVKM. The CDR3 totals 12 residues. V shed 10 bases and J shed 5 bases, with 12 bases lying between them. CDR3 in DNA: TGTGCCACCCGGACCAACGACAATGAGCAGTTCTTC. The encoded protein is CATRTNDNEQFF.

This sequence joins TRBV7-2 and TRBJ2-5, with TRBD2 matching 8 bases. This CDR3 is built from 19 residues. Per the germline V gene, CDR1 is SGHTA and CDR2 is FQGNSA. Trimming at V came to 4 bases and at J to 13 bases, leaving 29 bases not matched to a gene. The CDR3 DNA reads TGTGCCAGCAGCTGGGACATCAGCGGGAGTTTGGGTACAAAGTACGAGCGGTACTTC. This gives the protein CASSWDISGSLGTKYERYF.

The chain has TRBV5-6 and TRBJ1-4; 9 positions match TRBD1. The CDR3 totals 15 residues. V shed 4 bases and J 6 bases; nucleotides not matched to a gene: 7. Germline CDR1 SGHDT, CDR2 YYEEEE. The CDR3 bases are TGTGCCAGCAGCCAGTGGACAGGGGCACATGAAAAACTGTTTTTT. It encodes CASSQWTGAHEKLFF.

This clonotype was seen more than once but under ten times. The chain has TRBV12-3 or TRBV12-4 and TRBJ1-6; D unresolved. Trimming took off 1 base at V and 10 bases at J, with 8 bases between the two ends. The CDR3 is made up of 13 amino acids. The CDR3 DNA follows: TGTGCCAGCAGTTTAGACGGGCTCTCACCCCTCCACTTT. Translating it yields CASSLDGLSPLHF.

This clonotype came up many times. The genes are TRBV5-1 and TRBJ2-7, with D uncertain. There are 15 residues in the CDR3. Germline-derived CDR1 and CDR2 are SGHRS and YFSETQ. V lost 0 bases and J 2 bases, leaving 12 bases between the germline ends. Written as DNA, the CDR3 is TGCGCCAGCAGCTTGGGAACGCCAGGAACCTACGAGCAGTACTTC. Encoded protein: CASSLGTPGTYEQYF. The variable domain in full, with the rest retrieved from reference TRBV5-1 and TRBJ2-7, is KAGVTQTPRYLIKTRGQQVTLSCSPISGHRSVSWYQQTPGQGLQFLFEYFSETQRNKGNFPGRFSGRQFSNSRSEMNVSTLELGDSALYLCASSLGTPGTYEQYFGPGTRLTVT.

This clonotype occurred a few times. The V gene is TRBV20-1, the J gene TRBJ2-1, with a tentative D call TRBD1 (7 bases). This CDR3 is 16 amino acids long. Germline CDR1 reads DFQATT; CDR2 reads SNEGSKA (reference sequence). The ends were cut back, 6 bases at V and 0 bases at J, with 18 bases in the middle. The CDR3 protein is CSAYQGGSSSYNEQFF. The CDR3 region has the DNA TGCAGTGCGTACCAGGGGGGTTCAAGCTCCTACAATGAGCAGTTCTTC.

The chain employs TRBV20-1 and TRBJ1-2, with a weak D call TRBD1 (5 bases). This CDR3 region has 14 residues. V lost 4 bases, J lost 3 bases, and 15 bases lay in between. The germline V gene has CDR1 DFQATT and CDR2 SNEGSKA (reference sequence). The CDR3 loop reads CSATTAQIDYGYTF. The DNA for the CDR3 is TGCAGTGCTACGACAGCTCAAATTGACTATGGCTACACCTTC.

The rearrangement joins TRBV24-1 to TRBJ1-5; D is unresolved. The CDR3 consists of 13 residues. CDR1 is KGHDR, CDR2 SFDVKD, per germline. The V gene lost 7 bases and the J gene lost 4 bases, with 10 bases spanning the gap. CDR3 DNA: TGTGCCACCAGACAAGACTGGAATCAGCCCCAGCATTTT. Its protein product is CATRQDWNQPQHF.

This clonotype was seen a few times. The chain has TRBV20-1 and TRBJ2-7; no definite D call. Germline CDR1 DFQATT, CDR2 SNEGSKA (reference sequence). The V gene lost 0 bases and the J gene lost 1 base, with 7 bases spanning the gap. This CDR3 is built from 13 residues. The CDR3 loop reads CSARDSRSYEQYF. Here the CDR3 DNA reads TGCAGTGCTAGAGACAGTCGATCCTACGAGCAGTACTTC.